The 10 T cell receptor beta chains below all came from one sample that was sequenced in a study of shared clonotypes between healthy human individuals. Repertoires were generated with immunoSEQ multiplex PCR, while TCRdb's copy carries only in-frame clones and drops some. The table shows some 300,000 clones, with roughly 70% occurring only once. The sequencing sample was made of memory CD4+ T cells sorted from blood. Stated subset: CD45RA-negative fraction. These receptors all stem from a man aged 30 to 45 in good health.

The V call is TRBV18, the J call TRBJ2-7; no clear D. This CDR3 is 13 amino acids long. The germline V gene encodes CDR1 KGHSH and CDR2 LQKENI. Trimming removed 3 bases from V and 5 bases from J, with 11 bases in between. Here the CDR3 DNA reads TGTGCCAGCTCACCTTTTAGCCTCAACGAGCAGTACTTC. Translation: CASSPFSLNEQYF.

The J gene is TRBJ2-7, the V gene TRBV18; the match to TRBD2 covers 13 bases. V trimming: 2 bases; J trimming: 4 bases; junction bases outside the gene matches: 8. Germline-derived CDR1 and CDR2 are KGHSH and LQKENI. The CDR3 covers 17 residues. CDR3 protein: CASSPRTSGSLFYEQYF. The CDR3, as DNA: TGTGCCAGCTCACCAAGGACTAGCGGGAGTCTATTTTACGAGCAGTACTTC.

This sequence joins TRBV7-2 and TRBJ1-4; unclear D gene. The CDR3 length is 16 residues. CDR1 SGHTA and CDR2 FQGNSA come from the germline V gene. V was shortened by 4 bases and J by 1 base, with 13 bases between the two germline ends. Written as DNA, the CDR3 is TGTGCCAGCAGCTCGAAGACATTTTTAACTAATGAAAAACTGTTTTTT. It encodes CASSSKTFLTNEKLFF.

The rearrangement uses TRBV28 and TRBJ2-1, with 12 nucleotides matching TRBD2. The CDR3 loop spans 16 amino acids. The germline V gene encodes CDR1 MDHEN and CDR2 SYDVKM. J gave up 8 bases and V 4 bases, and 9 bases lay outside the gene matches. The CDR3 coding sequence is TGTGCCAGCAGTTCTCGACTAGCGGGAGTGATAGATGAGCAGTTCTTC. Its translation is CASSSRLAGVIDEQFF.

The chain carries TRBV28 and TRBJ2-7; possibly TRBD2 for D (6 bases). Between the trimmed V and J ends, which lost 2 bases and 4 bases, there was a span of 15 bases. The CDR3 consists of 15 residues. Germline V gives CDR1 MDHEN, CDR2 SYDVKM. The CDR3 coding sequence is TGTGCCAGCAGTTTAGGGGGGACTTTAGCTTACGAGCAGTACTTC. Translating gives CASSLGGTLAYEQYF. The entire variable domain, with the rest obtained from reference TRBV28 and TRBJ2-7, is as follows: DVKVTQSSRYLVKRTGEKVFLECVQDMDHENMFWYRQDPGLGLRLIYFSYDVKMKEKGDIPEGYSVSREKKERFSLILESASTNQTSMYLCASSLGGTLAYEQYFGPGTRLTVT.

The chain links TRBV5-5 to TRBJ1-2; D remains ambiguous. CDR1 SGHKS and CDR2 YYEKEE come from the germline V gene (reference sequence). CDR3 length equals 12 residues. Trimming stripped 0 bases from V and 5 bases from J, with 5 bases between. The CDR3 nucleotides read TGTGCCAGCAGCTTGGCGCTATATGGCTACACCTTC. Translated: CASSLALYGYTF.

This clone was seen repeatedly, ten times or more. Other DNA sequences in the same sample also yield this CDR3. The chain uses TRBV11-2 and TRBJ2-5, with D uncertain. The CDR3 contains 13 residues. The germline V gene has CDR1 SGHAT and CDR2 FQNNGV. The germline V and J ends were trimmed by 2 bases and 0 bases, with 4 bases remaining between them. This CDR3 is CASSLSHQETQYF. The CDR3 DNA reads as TGTGCCAGCAGCTTAAGTCACCAAGAGACCCAGTACTTC.

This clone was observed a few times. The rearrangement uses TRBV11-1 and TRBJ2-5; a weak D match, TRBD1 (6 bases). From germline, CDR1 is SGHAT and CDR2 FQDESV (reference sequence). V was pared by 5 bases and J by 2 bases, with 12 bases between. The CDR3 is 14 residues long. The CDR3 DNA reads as TGTGCCAGCAGCCTACAGGGTGAGCAAGAGACCCAGTACTTC. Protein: CASSLQGEQETQYF.

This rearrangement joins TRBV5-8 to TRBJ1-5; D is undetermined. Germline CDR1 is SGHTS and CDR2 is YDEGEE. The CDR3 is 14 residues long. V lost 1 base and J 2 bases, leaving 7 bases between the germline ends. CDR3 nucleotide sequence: TGTGCCAGCAGCTTGCCCGGGCGCAATCAGCCCCAGCATTTT. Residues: CASSLPGRNQPQHF.

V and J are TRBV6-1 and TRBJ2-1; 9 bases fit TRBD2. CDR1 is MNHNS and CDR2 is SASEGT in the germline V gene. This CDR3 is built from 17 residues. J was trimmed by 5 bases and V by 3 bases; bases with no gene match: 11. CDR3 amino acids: CASSDDLGLAGNNEQFF. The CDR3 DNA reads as TGTGCCAGCAGTGATGACTTGGGACTAGCTGGTAACAATGAGCAGTTCTTC.